These T cell receptor beta chains were read from a single sample in a study of neurological immune-mediated disorders. MiXCR, applied by TCRdb to the 5' RACE reads, yields one record per CDR3 protein. The profile covers 95,000 or so distinct CDR3 sequences, with around 3.3% appearing a single time and approximately 5.9% taken by the ten largest. Material: PBMCs. The receptors shown here come from a woman between 18 and 30 years old with multiple sclerosis. The CDR3 runs from the conserved cysteine through the conserved F or W. A D gene is named only where the DNA matches it firmly. Rows give clone size only sometimes, using once, few, many, or a class for an expanded clone.

J	D	size	V	CDR3	DNA
TRBJ2-7	NA	few	TRBV21-1	CASSSGTAYYEQYF	TGTGCCAGCAGCAGCGGGACAGCGTACTACGAGCAGTACTTC
TRBJ2-1	NA	many	TRBV11-2	CASSSPGGPRRTGEQFF	TGTGCCAGCAGCTCCCCCGGCGGGCCCAGGCGGACCGGTGAGCAGTTCTTC
TRBJ2-7	NA	many	TRBV4-3	CASSQEKLSGYEQYF	TGCGCCAGCAGCCAAGAAAAGTTGAGCGGGTACGAGCAGTACTTC
TRBJ1-1	NA	few	TRBV4-3	CASSKAQGQEAFF	TGCGCCAGCAGCAAAGCCCAAGGACAGGAAGCTTTCTTT
TRBJ1-2	TRBD1	many	TRBV4-1	CASSQGWDREIYGYTF	TGCGCCAGCAGCCAAGGCTGGGACAGGGAGATCTATGGCTACACCTTC
TRBJ2-7	NA	many	TRBV20-1	CSASSGPAYEQYF	TGCAGTGCTAGCAGTGGACCCGCCTACGAGCAGTACTTC
TRBJ1-5	NA	many	TRBV15	CATSRDPGQINQPQHF	TGTGCCACCAGCAGAGATCCCGGACAGATCAATCAGCCCCAGCATTTT
TRBJ2-7	NA	many	TRBV7-2	CASSRGSSYEQYF	TGTGCCAGCAGCCGTGGGTCCTCCTACGAGCAGTACTTC
TRBJ2-2	NA	many	TRBV3-1	CASSQVWQSNTGELFF	TGTGCCAGCAGCCAAGTGTGGCAGTCGAACACCGGGGAGCTGTTTTTT
TRBJ2-3	NA	many	TRBV5-1	CASSPSGRTTTDTQYF	TGCGCCAGCAGCCCGTCCGGGAGAACTACCACAGATACGCAGTATTTT
TRBJ2-5	NA	many	TRBV7-2	CASSLVVEETQYF	TGTGCCAGCAGCTTAGTGGTTGAGGAGACCCAGTACTTC
TRBJ1-1	NA	NA	TRBV10-2	CASRGTGHTEAFF	TGCGCCAGCAGGGGGACCGGACATACAGAAGCTTTCTTT
TRBJ2-1	TRBD2	many	TRBV12-3/TRBV12-4	CASSSGGSSYNEQFF	TGTGCCAGCAGTAGCGGGGGGAGCTCCTACAATGAGCAGTTCTTC
TRBJ2-1	NA	many	TRBV20-1	CSALHGTYNEQFF	TGCAGTGCCCTCCACGGGACCTACAATGAGCAGTTCTTC
TRBJ2-2	NA	many	TRBV5-6	CASSPQGNTGELFF	TGTGCCAGCAGCCCCCAGGGGAACACCGGGGAGCTGTTTTTT
TRBJ2-4	NA	few	TRBV7-9	CASSLWSPILRNIQYF	TGTGCCAGCAGCTTATGGTCGCCGATTCTACGGAACATTCAGTACTTC
TRBJ1-5	NA	many	TRBV2	CASRKGNSNQPQHF	TGTGCCAGCAGGAAGGGGAATAGCAATCAGCCCCAGCATTTT
TRBJ1-1	NA	many	TRBV5-6	CASSTTGLNTEAFF	TGTGCCAGCAGCACGACGGGGTTGAACACTGAAGCTTTCTTT
TRBJ2-7	TRBD1	many	TRBV12-3/TRBV12-4	CASSPGTETYEQYF	TGTGCCAGCAGTCCCGGGACAGAGACCTACGAGCAGTACTTC
TRBJ2-7	NA	many	TRBV7-2	CASSLASGVTYEQYF	TGTGCCAGCAGCTTAGCGTCGGGAGTCACCTACGAGCAGTACTTC
TRBJ1-4	NA	many	TRBV5-1	CASSANSPGEKLFF	TGCGCCAGCAGTGCGAATTCTCCCGGTGAAAAACTGTTTTTT
TRBJ1-1	NA	few	TRBV7-2	CASSPPRDAAFF	TGTGCCAGCAGCCCGCCCCGGGACGCAGCTTTCTTT
TRBJ1-4	TRBD1	many	TRBV15	CATGQGHEKLFF	TGTGCCACGGGACAGGGTCATGAAAAACTGTTTTTT
TRBJ2-5	TRBD1	many	TRBV4-1	CASSQEQGAIYQETQYF	TGCGCCAGCAGCCAAGAACAGGGGGCTATTTACCAAGAGACCCAGTACTTC
TRBJ2-3	NA	many	TRBV12-3/TRBV12-4	CASSDGDVGRGADTQYF	TGTGCCAGCAGTGACGGGGATGTTGGCAGGGGCGCAGATACGCAGTATTTT
TRBJ2-4	NA	many	TRBV15	CATSRDRTAENIQYF	TGTGCCACCAGCAGAGATCGGACAGCAGAAAACATTCAGTACTTC
TRBJ2-3	NA	many	TRBV9	CASSVDHPVGAVRTDTQYF	TGTGCCAGCAGCGTAGATCACCCCGTTGGGGCCGTGAGGACAGATACGCAGTATTTT
TRBJ1-1	NA	many	TRBV5-1	CASSLGGDGEAFF	TGCGCCAGCAGCTTGGGGGGGGACGGTGAAGCTTTCTTT
TRBJ2-5	NA	many	TRBV20-1	CSARDLGAAVGTQYF	TGCAGTGCTAGAGATCTAGGGGCGGCAGTGGGGACCCAGTACTTC
TRBJ1-6	TRBD1	many	TRBV5-5	CASSSQGKYNSPLHF	TGTGCCAGCAGCTCACAGGGGAAATATAATTCACCCCTCCACTTT
TRBJ2-5	NA	many	TRBV24-1	CATSEGDPQETQYF	TGTGCCACCAGTGAGGGGGACCCCCAAGAGACCCAGTACTTC
TRBJ1-5	NA	many	TRBV12-3/TRBV12-4	CASSIQIRNQPQHF	TGTGCCAGCAGTATACAGATCCGCAATCAGCCCCAGCATTTT
TRBJ1-3	NA	many	TRBV7-9	CASSLGILLYF	TGTGCCAGCAGCTTAGGAATCCTCTTATATTTT
TRBJ2-1	NA	many	TRBV5-1	CASSYARTSDNEQFF	TGCGCCAGCAGTTATGCGAGGACCAGCGACAATGAGCAGTTCTTC
TRBJ2-1	NA	many	TRBV2	CASTPRVGGAYNEQFF	TGTGCCAGCACCCCGAGGGTGGGGGGCGCCTACAATGAGCAGTTCTTC
TRBJ2-7	TRBD1	many	TRBV20-1	CSAIGTGEYEQYF	TGCAGTGCTATTGGGACAGGTGAATACGAGCAGTACTTC
TRBJ2-3	NA	many	TRBV3-1	CASSQERPGTDTQYF	TGTGCCAGCAGCCAAGAAAGGCCGGGCACAGATACGCAGTATTTT
TRBJ2-1	TRBD2	many	TRBV6-5	CASRTGLATYEQFF	TGTGCCAGCAGGACGGGACTAGCGACCTATGAGCAGTTCTTC
TRBJ2-2	TRBD1	many	TRBV27	CASSLYRTGTSNTGELFF	TGTGCCAGCAGTTTATACCGGACAGGGACATCGAACACCGGGGAGCTGTTTTTT